At least ten counts were recorded for the clone carrying this TCR beta chain. The data derive from a study of regulatory T cells in long-lasting Graves disease. Researchers made TCR beta libraries by using iRepertoire HTBI primers and running Arm-PCR on CDR3 regions. TCRdb used MiXCR to reprocess the multiplex PCR reads, holding one entry per CDR3 protein. In the table there are over 300,000 distinct CDR3 sequences, around 19% of which are singletons. Trimming stripped 2 bases from V and 4 bases from J, with 8 bases between. The CDR3 extends over 13 amino acids. CDR1 MNHEY and CDR2 SVGAGI come from the germline V gene. Time point indicated: persistent/refractory GD, antithyroid drugs over 5 years with positive TRAb. RNA isolated from PBMCs was used to make the TCR library.

This specimen was peripheral blood mononuclear cells (PBMCs), taken when the disease was refractory, from a patient treated with antithyroid drugs. V gene TRBV6-5 combines with J gene TRBJ1-2, with no clear D. This sequence was found in a female donor with Graves disease. The CDR3 coding sequence is TGTGCCAGCAGTTACACCAGGATCTATGGCTACACCTTC. Protein sequence: CASSYTRIYGYTF.